The 18 T cell receptor beta chains presented below share a single source sample, sequenced in a study of T cell clonality in common variable immunodeficiency. The method was immunoSEQ multiplex PCR; TCRdb's version includes in-frame clones alone and lacks a portion of them. The sample presents 30,000 to 45,000 clones, none singletons. Sequenced input: peripheral blood mononuclear cells. These receptors came from a person between 18 and 69 years old in good health.

This clone was counted many times. The sequence runs out 3 residues before the end of the CDR3; the remainder is reconstructed from the germline J gene. The chain is built from TRBV20-1 and TRBJ2-1; D is unresolved. Germline V gives CDR1 DFQATT, CDR2 SNEGSKA (reference sequence). Trimming took off 6 bases at V and 5 bases at J, with 17 bases between the two ends. There are 14 residues in the CDR3. The CDR3 protein is CSAQKAGIDNEQFF. The part of the CDR3 DNA that was read is TGCAGTGCCCAGAAGGCAGGAATCGACAATGAG.

This clone was seen repeatedly, ten times or more. The read falls 3 residues short of the CDR3 end, and the missing part is taken from the germline J gene. The chain has TRBV7-8 and TRBJ1-5; D gene uncertain. Looked up from germline, CDR1 is SGHVS and CDR2 is FQNEAQ. The CDR3 sequence is 14 residues long. Trimming removed 1 base from V and 0 bases from J, with 4 bases in between. This CDR3 reads CASSLVYSNQPQHF. Incomplete CDR3 DNA: TGTGCCAGCAGCTTAGTCTATAGCAATCAGCCC.

On this clone: The read ends 3 residues shy of where the CDR3 ends; the end is completed using the germline J gene. This chain joins TRBV2 and TRBJ1-2; a possible D gene is TRBD1 (6 bases). Trimming stripped 3 bases from V and 6 bases from J, with 8 bases between. Germline loops: CDR1 SNHLY, CDR2 FYNNEI. This CDR3 spans 12 amino acids. The CDR3 is CASSDRGDGYTF. CDR3 DNA, as far as it was read: TGTGCCAGCAGTGACAGGGGAGATGGC.

This clone was seen a handful of times. With the read ending 3 residues before the CDR3 end, the germline J gene is used to fill in that end. The V call is TRBV7-6, the J call TRBJ1-2; D perhaps matches TRBD1 (5 bases). This CDR3 is 14 amino acids long. From germline, CDR1 is SGHVS and CDR2 FNYEAQ. The chain's CDR3 is CASSLASGFRDYTF. The DNA read from the CDR3 is TGTGCCAGCAGCTTAGCGTCAGGGTTTCGAGAC.

This clone has a count of ten or more. Read data end 3 residues before the CDR3 end; the end is taken from the germline J gene. The gene calls are TRBV11-2 and TRBJ2-1; TRBD2 agrees at 8 bases. Germline V gene sequence: CDR1 SGHAT, CDR2 FQNNGV. There are 13 residues in the CDR3. V shed 5 bases and J 8 bases; nucleotides not matched to a gene: 5. The sequenced CDR3 bases are TGTGCCAGCAGCCTGCCGGGGGGGGATGAG. It yields the protein CASSLPGGDE. The CDR3 as a whole reads CASSLPGGDEQFF.

This clone was detected a few times. The read comes to an end 3 residues before the CDR3 does, leaving the germline J gene to fill in the end. The chain links TRBV20-1 to TRBJ2-1; TRBD2 aligns across 11 bases. The V gene end was trimmed by 6 bases and the J gene end by 7 bases; junction bases not matched to a gene: 11. The CDR3 covers 15 residues. CDR1 DFQATT and CDR2 SNEGSKA come from the germline V gene (reference sequence). This CDR3 is CSARTGTSGKNEQFF. Incomplete CDR3 DNA: TGCAGTGCAAGGACCGGGACTAGCGGAAAAAATGAG.

This clone was seen more than once but under ten times. The sequence runs out 3 residues before the end of the CDR3; the remainder is reconstructed from the germline J gene. This rearrangement joins TRBV20-1 to TRBJ1-2, with 10 bases lining up with TRBD1. The V gene end was trimmed by 0 bases and the J gene end by 7 bases; junction bases not matched to a gene: 23. CDR3 size: 20 residues. Germline assignment: CDR1 DFQATT and CDR2 SNEGSKA (reference sequence). CDR3 loop: CSARDYHRPTTRGQGGGYTF. CDR3 DNA, as far as it was read: TGCAGTGCTAGAGACTACCACCGACCCACTACGAGAGGACAGGGGGGTGGC.

This clone was recorded at least ten times. The read comes to an end 3 residues before the CDR3 does, leaving the germline J gene to fill in the end. The chain carries TRBV20-1 and TRBJ1-5; 8 bases map to TRBD1. V lost 4 bases and J lost 5; bases outside the gene matches: 4. The CDR3 consists of 13 residues. Germline V gene data show CDR1 as DFQATT and CDR2 as SNEGSKA (reference sequence). The part of the CDR3 DNA that was read is TGCAGTGCTATCGAGACAGGGGATCAGCCC. Encoded protein: CSAIETGDQP. The whole CDR3 sequence reads CSAIETGDQPQHF.

This clone has only a few counts. The CDR3 extends 3 residues past the end of the read, so its final part is completed from the germline J gene. The genes are TRBV2 and TRBJ2-7, with TRBD2 as a possible D gene (6 bases). V gave up 3 bases and J gave up 0 bases, with 12 bases separating them. The germline V gene encodes CDR1 SNHLY and CDR2 FYNNEI. The CDR3 consists of 15 residues. CDR3 DNA (partial): TGTGCCAGCAGTGATAGCGGCGAGAGCTCCTACGAG. Its protein is CASSDSGESSYE. The full CDR3 reads CASSDSGESSYEQYF. The full variable domain, completed using reference TRBV2 and TRBJ2-7, is EPEVTQTPSHQVTQMGQEVILRCVPISNHLYFYWYRQILGQKVEFLVSFYNNEISEKSEIFDDQFSVERPDGSNFTLKIRSTKLEDSAMYFCASSDSGESSYEQYFGPGTRLTVT.

This clone was detected ten times or more. The DNA ends 3 residues before the CDR3 does, and the rest of the CDR3 is filled in from the germline J gene. The J gene is TRBJ2-7, the V gene TRBV19, with 9 positions matching TRBD1. Germline-derived CDR1 and CDR2 are LNHDA and SQIVND (reference sequence). The V and J ends lost 4 bases and 3 bases, in that order; junction bases with no gene match: 10. CDR3 length: 16 amino acids. The DNA read from the CDR3 is TGTGCCAGTAGTACTACAGGGGGCGAAGGCCACTACGAG. This translates into CASSTTGGEGHYE. The whole CDR3 region reads CASSTTGGEGHYEQYF.

This clone was counted at least ten times. The read halts 3 residues ahead of the CDR3 end, with the missing end drawn from the germline J gene. This rearrangement joins TRBV29-1 to TRBJ2-1, with 9 bases fitting TRBD1. The length of the CDR3 is 15 residues. V was clipped by 6 bases and J by 1 base; unmatched bases: 7. Germline V gives CDR1 SQVTM, CDR2 ANQGSEA. The CDR3 DNA, read in part, is TGCAGCGTAACAGGGGGCAGTAATTCCTACAATGAG. It is translated as CSVTGGSNSYNE. The entire CDR3 protein is CSVTGGSNSYNEQFF.

The sample holds many counts of this clone. Read data end 3 residues before the CDR3 end; the end is taken from the germline J gene. The J gene is TRBJ2-1, the V gene TRBV18; 11 nucleotides align to TRBD2. Germline V CDR1 and CDR2: KGHSH, LQKENI. CDR3 size: 14 residues. Trimming cost V 2 bases and J 7 bases; bases outside gene matches: 1. Incomplete CDR3 DNA: TGTGCCAGCTCACCAACTAGCGGGAGAAATGAG. Its translation: CASSPTSGRNE. From start to end, the CDR3 is CASSPTSGRNEQFF.

This clone was seen ten or more times. The read comes to an end 3 residues before the CDR3 does, leaving the germline J gene to fill in the end. The V and J genes are TRBV13 and TRBJ2-5, with 7 bases aligning to TRBD1. Germline trimming cut 5 bases from V and 4 bases from J; bases unmatched to any gene: 7. The CDR3 has 14 amino acids. Germline CDR1 and CDR2: PRHDT and FYEKMQ (reference sequence). This CDR3 reads CASSRDRAPETQYF. CDR3 bases read: TGTGCCAGCAGCCGAGACAGGGCCCCAGAGACC.

This clone was seen at least ten times. The read terminates 3 residues ahead of where the CDR3 ends, so the germline J gene completes it. The V gene is TRBV2, the J gene TRBJ2-3; possible D gene TRBD1, 6 bases. The CDR3 covers 11 residues. CDR1 and CDR2 from the germline V gene are SNHLY and FYNNEI. CDR3 DNA, as far as it was read: TGTGCCAGCAGGGAGACAGGCGCG. It is translated as CASRETGA. The CDR3 in its entirety is CASRETGAQYF.

As for this clone: The CDR3 end is not reached by the read, which stops 3 residues before it; the germline J gene fills it in. This chain joins TRBV6-1 and TRBJ1-2; tentative D call: TRBD1 (5 bases). The CDR3 has 12 amino acids. The germline V gene has CDR1 MNHNS and CDR2 SASEGT. The covered CDR3 bases are TGTGCCAGCAGTGAAGGGGGCTACGAC. Its protein product is CASSEGGYD. The whole CDR3 sequence reads CASSEGGYDYTF.

The CDR3 bases that were read are TGTGCCAGCTCCCGGACAGAACGGACTAGCGGGAGCGCCGGGGAG. It specifies CASSRTERTSGSAGE. The entire CDR3 protein is CASSRTERTSGSAGELFF. The rearrangement joins TRBV18 to TRBJ2-2; TRBD2 agrees at 13 bases. The CDR3 is cut off 3 residues early in the read; its end comes from the germline J gene. The germline CDR1 and CDR2 sequences are KGHSH and LQKENI. CDR3 length: 18 residues. The junction had 13 bases not matched to a gene; V was cut back by 6 bases and J by 6 bases.

Note on this clone: With the read ending 3 residues before the CDR3 end, the germline J gene is used to fill in that end. This chain connects TRBV18 to TRBJ1-1, with D uncertain. The CDR3 length is 16 residues. Germline-derived CDR1 and CDR2 are KGHSH and LQKENI. CDR3 bases read: TGTGCCAGCTCACCACCGGCTAGCGGGAGCACAGATACG. It specifies CASSPPASGSTDT. The full-length CDR3 reads as CASSPPASGSTDTAFF.

This clone was counted many times. The read is 3 residues too short to cover the CDR3 end, so that end is filled in from the germline J gene. The rearrangement uses TRBV12-5 and TRBJ2-1; D uncertain. Trimming removed 4 bases from V and 4 bases from J, with 8 bases in between. Per the germline V gene, CDR1 is LGHNT and CDR2 is FRNRAP. CDR3 length: 13 residues. The CDR3 loop is CASGSPRYNEQFF. The sequenced CDR3 bases are TGTGCTAGTGGTTCCCCCAGATACAATGAG.